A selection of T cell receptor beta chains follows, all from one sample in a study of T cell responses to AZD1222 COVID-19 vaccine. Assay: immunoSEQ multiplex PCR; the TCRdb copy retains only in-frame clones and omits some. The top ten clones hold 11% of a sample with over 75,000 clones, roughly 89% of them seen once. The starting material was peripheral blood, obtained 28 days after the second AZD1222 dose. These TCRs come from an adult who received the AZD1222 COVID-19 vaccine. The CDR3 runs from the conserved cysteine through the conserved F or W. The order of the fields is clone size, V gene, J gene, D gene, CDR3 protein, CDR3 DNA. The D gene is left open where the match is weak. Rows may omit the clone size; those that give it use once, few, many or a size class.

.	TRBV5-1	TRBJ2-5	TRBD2	CASTRSGVQETQYF	TGCGCCAGCACCCGGAGCGGGGTCCAAGAGACCCAGTACTTC
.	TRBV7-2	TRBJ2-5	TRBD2	CASGGAGRQETQYF	TGTGCCAGCGGGGGAGCGGGGCGTCAAGAGACCCAGTACTTC
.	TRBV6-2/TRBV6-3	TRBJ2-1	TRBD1	CASSYVWGTGVYNEQFF	TGTGCCAGCAGTTATGTGTGGGGGACAGGGGTCTACAATGAGCAGTTCTTC
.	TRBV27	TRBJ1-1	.	CASGPGPEAFF	TGTGCCAGCGGCCCGGGGCCCGAAGCTTTCTTT
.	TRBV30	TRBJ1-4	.	CAWSVVGFGVREKLFF	TGTGCCTGGAGTGTCGTTGGATTCGGGGTTAGGGAAAAACTGTTTTTT
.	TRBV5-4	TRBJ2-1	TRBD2	CASSLGGGPIEQFF	TGTGCCAGCAGCTTGGGGGGAGGGCCAATAGAGCAGTTCTTC
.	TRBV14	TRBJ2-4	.	CASSPLAEDIQYF	TGTGCCAGCAGCCCGCTGGCAGAGGACATTCAGTACTTC
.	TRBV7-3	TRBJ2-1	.	CASSTIAGGYNEQFF	TGTGCCAGCAGCACAATAGCTGGAGGCTACAATGAGCAGTTCTTC
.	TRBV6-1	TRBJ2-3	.	CASSEYRDWADTQYF	TGTGCCAGCAGTGAGTATAGAGATTGGGCAGATACGCAGTATTTT
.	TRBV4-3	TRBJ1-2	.	CASSQDTGVAYGYTF	TGCGCCAGCAGCCAAGATACGGGGGTCGCATATGGCTACACCTTC
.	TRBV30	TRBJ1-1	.	CAWSPPGGSSEAFF	TGTGCCTGGAGTCCTCCGGGGGGGTCGTCTGAAGCTTTCTTT
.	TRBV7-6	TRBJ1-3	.	CASSLGGSGNTIYF	TGTGCCAGCAGCTTAGGAGGCTCTGGAAACACCATATATTTT
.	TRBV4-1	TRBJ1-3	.	CASSLNTLQGVGNTIYF	TGCGCCAGCAGCCTAAATACCCTACAGGGTGTCGGAAACACCATATATTTT
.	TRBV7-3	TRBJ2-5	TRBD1	CASSLTFAGGTETQYF	TGTGCCAGCAGCTTAACTTTCGCAGGGGGCACGGAGACCCAGTACTTC
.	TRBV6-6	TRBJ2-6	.	CASSYRFGVGANVLTF	TGTGCCAGCAGCTACCGGTTTGGGGTCGGGGCCAACGTCCTGACTTTC
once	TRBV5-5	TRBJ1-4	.	CASSLRVQRDEKLFF	TGTGCCAGCAGCTTGAGGGTGCAGAGGGACGAAAAACTGTTTTTT
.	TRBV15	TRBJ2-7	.	CATSSWLFYEQYF	TGTGCCACCAGCAGTTGGCTATTTTACGAGCAGTACTTC
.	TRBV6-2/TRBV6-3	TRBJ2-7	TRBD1	CASSPRQGPLYEQYF	TGTGCCAGCAGCCCACGACAGGGGCCCCTCTACGAGCAGTACTTC
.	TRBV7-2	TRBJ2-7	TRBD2	CASSFGLAGGQNEQYF	TGTGCCAGCAGCTTTGGACTAGCGGGGGGGCAGAACGAGCAGTACTTC
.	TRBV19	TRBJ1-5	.	CASSRLRLQPQHF	TGTGCCAGTAGTAGATTGAGACTACAGCCCCAGCATTTT
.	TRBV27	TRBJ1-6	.	CASSPWRDNSPLHF	TGTGCCAGCAGCCCTTGGCGGGATAATTCACCCCTCCACTTT
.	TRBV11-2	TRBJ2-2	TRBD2	CASSLRDSGAVGELFF	TGTGCCAGCAGCTTACGCGATAGCGGGGCTGTCGGGGAGCTGTTTTTT
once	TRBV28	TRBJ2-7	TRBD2	CASSLTSGGSGEQYF	TGTGCCAGCAGTTTGACTAGCGGGGGATCGGGAGAGCAGTACTTC
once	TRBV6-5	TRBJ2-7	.	CASTAGPYEQYF	TGTGCCAGCACTGCGGGGCCTTACGAGCAGTACTTC
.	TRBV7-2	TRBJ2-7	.	CASSSQGGGYEQYF	TGTGCCAGCAGCTCCCAGGGGGGCGGTTACGAGCAGTACTTC
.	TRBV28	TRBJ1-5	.	CASSPFIGRGGGQPQHF	TGTGCCAGCAGTCCATTCATAGGGCGGGGTGGAGGCCAGCCCCAGCATTTT
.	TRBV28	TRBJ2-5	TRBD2	CASSLYGAGQETQYF	TGTGCCAGCAGTTTATACGGAGCGGGGCAAGAGACCCAGTACTTC
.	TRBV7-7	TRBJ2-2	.	CASSSGTGELFF	TGTGCTAGCAGCTCAGGGACCGGGGAGCTGTTTTTT
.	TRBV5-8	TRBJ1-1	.	CASSLDWTTNTEAFF	TGTGCCAGCAGCTTGGACTGGACAACGAACACTGAAGCTTTCTTT
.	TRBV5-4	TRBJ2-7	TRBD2	CASSLAGVGEQYF	TGTGCCAGCAGCTTAGCGGGGGTGGGTGAGCAGTACTTC
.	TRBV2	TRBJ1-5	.	CASRTTNQPQHF	TGTGCCAGCCGGACGACCAATCAGCCCCAGCATTTT
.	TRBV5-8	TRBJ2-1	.	CASSLGEQFF	TGTGCCAGCAGCTTGGGTGAGCAGTTCTTC
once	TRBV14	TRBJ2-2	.	CASSQVRTGELFF	TGTGCCAGCAGCCAAGTACGGACCGGGGAGCTGTTTTTT
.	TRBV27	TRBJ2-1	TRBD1	CASSSDRGLYNEQFF	TGTGCCAGCAGTTCCGACAGGGGACTCTACAATGAGCAGTTCTTC
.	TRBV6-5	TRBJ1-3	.	CASRVWASGDTIYF	TGTGCCAGCAGAGTATGGGCTTCCGGGGACACCATATATTTT
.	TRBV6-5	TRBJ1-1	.	CASTSSGGRAEAFF	TGTGCCAGCACCTCGAGTGGGGGGAGGGCTGAAGCTTTCTTT
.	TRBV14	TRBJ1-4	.	CASSQESGYEKLFF	TGTGCCAGCAGCCAAGAGTCAGGGTATGAAAAACTGTTTTTT
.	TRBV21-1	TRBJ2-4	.	CASPPEASYIQYF	TGTGCCAGCCCACCGGAGGCTAGTTACATTCAGTACTTC
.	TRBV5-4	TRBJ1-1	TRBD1	CASSLEKGGSSGEAFF	TGTGCCAGCAGCTTGGAAAAAGGGGGCAGCTCAGGTGAAGCTTTCTTT
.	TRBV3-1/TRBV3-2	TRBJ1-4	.	CASSQETTGDEKLFF	TGTGCCAGCAGCCAGGAGACAACGGGCGACGAAAAACTGTTTTTT
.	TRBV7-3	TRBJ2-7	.	CASSKDSYYEQYF	TGTGCCAGCAGCAAGGACAGCTACTACGAGCAGTACTTC
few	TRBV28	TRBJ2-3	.	CASAGTGRMVVDTQYF	TGTGCCAGTGCAGGAACAGGGCGGATGGTTGTTGATACGCAGTATTTT
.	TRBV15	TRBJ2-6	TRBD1	CAVTTGGIAGANVLTF	TGTGCCGTAACAACAGGGGGCATAGCTGGGGCCAACGTCCTGACTTTC
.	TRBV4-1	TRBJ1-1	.	CASSQDRAGAFF	TGCGCCAGCAGCCAAGATCGGGCCGGGGCTTTCTTT
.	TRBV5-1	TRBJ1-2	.	CASSLIEGGNYGYTF	TGCGCCAGCAGCTTGATCGAGGGGGGGAACTATGGCTACACCTTC
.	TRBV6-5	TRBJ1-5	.	CASRAAGDRPQHF	TGTGCCAGCAGGGCAGCAGGGGATAGACCCCAGCATTTT
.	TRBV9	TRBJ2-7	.	CASSVEQAPFEQYF	TGTGCCAGCAGCGTAGAGCAGGCCCCCTTCGAGCAGTACTTC
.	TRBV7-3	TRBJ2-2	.	CASSPGAGTGKLFF	TGTGCCAGCAGCCCGGGAGCCGGGACCGGGAAGCTGTTTTTT
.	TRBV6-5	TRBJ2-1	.	CASRAQEAAYNEQFF	TGTGCCAGCAGGGCACAGGAGGCGGCCTACAATGAGCAGTTCTTC
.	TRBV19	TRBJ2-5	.	CASSIDPEETQYF	TGTGCCAGTAGTATAGACCCGGAAGAGACCCAGTACTTC